This T cell receptor (beta chain) was documented in a study of blood T cells in healthy people across ages. It was with a sample-barcoded 5' primer and a J-beta primer mix that a second PCR of about 6 to 11 cycles was run. TCRdb fed the 5' RACE reads into MiXCR, producing one record per CDR3 protein. The table records roughly 700,000 distinct CDR3 sequences, roughly 25% of them present only once. The same sample was also studied in work on T cells of mothers and their children.

Sequenced input: blood. This TCR came from a boy aged 5-17 years in good health.

The CDR3, as DNA: TGCGCCAGCAGCTTGCGACTAGCGGGAGGTTTGGGGCTCCAAGAGACCCAGTACTTC. It yields the protein CASSLRLAGGLGLQETQYF. The rearrangement uses TRBV5-1 and TRBJ2-5; 13 nucleotides line up with TRBD2. Germline trimming cut 1 base from V and 1 base from J; bases unmatched to any gene: 10. This CDR3 contains 19 residues. CDR1 and CDR2 (germline): SGHRS, YFSETQ.